This TCR beta chain was found in a study of T cell clonotyping in hematopoietic cell transplantation (dated by TCRdb to the early 2020s). About the full investigation: In the study, over a hundred blood samples were gathered from a few dozen consecutive transplant recipients and their related donors. Recruitment of patients was conducted between 2015 and January 2017, and follow-up was continued until September 2020 or death. What the study reported, not specific to this receptor: Broader posttransplant TCR repertoire diversity was predicted by donor and pretransplant recipient Inverse Simpson Index values. Sample size was limited, and cells were not sorted, so CD4 and CD8 repertoire contributions could not be separated. Recipient repertoires showed only a small fraction of overlap with donor repertoires, and over 95% appeared de novo at the given depth. A decrease in recipient TCR diversity was observed after transplant, and a progressive increase in pathologically expanded clonotypes was seen from day 30 to day 180.

The immunoSEQ assay, a bias-controlled multiplex PCR with V- and J-specific primers, was used to amplify TCR beta CDR3 regions from genomic DNA. A proprietary barcode and Illumina adapter sequences were added to the CDR3 amplicons in a second PCR step. An Illumina MiSeq instrument was used to sequence the CDR3 libraries. On the authors' methods: immunoSEQ Analyzer 3.0 was used for export and quality control, with R Bioconductor and Immunarch used for downstream analyses. Only productive rearrangements in the normalized downsampled data set were used to calculate repertoire metrics. Pathologically expanded clonotypes were defined as those larger than 5 templates in the normalized cohort. The Inverse Simpson Index served as the measure of repertoire diversity. To capture all clonotypes, CMV-specificity analyses were performed on the non-normalized data set. TCRdb's version of the immuneACCESS table is confined to in-frame rearrangements and falls short of the full clone set. An unresolved V gene accounts for under half of the shortfall where checked; the remainder is of unknown origin. The DNA gave D and trimming, while V, J and clone size come from that table. For this sample the table gives some 11,000 clones, of which 45% to 50% were detected only once. The top ten constitute roughly 8.5% of the sample.

This clone has only one observation. The clone's antigen remains unknown. The input lacks base qualities; no much larger clone sits a single base away. This specimen's time point label, per the study, means: 30 days after allo-HCT. Recipient blood was collected about 28 days before transplant and at days 30, 100 and 180 after transplant. Nuclei Lysis Solution was used to extract genomic DNA from fresh or cryopreserved unfractionated peripheral blood mononuclear cells. The sequences come from PBMCs, collected 30 days after allogeneic stem cell transplant. This clonotype originated in a male patient aged 50 to 59 who had an allogeneic stem cell transplant from an unrelated donor, so the T cells may come from the graft donor. Some clones in this sample may be carry-over from other donors' samples.

The CDR3 has the sequence CASSQDRVSYEQYF. The DNA is TGCGCCAGCAGCCAGGACAGGGTTTCCTACGAGCAGTACTTC. The sequence is built from TRBV4-1 and TRBJ2-7; the central 8 bases match TRBD1. The germline V gene supplies CDR1 MGHRA and CDR2 YSYEKL. The CDR3 covers 14 residues, taking in both the cysteine and the phenylalanine. The CDR3 DNA has 42 bases and is translated from base 1. Germline trimming amounts to 3 bases on V and 1 base on J, with 2 as the count of junction bases outside the gene matches.